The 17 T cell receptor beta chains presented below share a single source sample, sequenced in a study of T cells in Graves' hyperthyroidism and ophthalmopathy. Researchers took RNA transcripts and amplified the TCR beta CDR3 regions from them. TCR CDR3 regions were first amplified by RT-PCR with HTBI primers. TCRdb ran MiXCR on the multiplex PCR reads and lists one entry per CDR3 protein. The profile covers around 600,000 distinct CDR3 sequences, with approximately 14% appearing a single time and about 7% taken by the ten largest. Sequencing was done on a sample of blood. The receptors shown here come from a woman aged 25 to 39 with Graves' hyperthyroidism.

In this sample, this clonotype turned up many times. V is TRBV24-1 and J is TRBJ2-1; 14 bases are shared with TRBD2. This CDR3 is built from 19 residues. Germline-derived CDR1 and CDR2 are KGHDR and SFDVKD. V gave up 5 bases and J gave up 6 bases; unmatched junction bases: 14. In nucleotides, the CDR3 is TGTGCCACCAGTGTCAGGGGACTAGCGGGAGCAAGGAGGGCCAATGAGCAGTTCTTC. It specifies CATSVRGLAGARRANEQFF.

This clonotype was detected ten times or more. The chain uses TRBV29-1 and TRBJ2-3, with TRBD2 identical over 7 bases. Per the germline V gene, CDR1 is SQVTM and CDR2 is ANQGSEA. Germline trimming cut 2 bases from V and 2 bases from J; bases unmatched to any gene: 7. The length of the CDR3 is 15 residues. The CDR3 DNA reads TGCAGCGTTGAATTTGTGGGAGGGGACACAGATACGCAGTATTTT. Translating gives CSVEFVGGDTDTQYF.

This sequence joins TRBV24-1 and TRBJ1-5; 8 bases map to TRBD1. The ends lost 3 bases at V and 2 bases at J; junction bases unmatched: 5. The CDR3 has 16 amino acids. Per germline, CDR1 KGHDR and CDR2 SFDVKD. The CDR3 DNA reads TGTGCCACCAGTGATGGACAGGGAACCGGCAATCAGCCCCAGCATTTT. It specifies CATSDGQGTGNQPQHF.

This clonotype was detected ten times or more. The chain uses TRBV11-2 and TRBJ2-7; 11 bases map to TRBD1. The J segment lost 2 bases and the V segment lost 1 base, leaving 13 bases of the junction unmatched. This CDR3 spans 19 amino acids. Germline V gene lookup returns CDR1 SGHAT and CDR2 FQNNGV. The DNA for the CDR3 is TGTGCCAGCAGCTTAGGGATTGGGACAGGGGGTCAAATCGCCTACGAGCAGTACTTC. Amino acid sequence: CASSLGIGTGGQIAYEQYF.

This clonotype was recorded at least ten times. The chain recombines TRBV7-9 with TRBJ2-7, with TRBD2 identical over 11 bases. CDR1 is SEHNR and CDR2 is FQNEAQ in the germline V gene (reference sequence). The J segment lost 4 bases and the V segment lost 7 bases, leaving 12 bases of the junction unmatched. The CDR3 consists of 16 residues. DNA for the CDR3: TGTGCCAGCACCCCGGGTCGGGGACTAGCGGATTACGAGCAGTACTTC. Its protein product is CASTPGRGLADYEQYF. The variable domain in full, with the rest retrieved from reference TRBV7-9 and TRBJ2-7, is DTGVSQNPRHKITKRGQNVTFRCDPISEHNRLYWYRQTLGQGPEFLTYFQNEAQLEKSRLLSDRFSAERPKGSFSTLEIQRTEQGDSAMYLCASTPGRGLADYEQYFGPGTRLTVT.

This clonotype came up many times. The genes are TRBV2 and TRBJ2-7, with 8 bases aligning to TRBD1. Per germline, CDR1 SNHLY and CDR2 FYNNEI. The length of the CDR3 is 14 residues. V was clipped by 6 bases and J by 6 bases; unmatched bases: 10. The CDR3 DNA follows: TGTGCCAGCAGGGACAGGGTTGGATTGAGCGAGCAGTACTTC. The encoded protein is CASRDRVGLSEQYF. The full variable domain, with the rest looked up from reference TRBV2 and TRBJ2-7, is EPEVTQTPSHQVTQMGQEVILRCVPISNHLYFYWYRQILGQKVEFLVSFYNNEISEKSEIFDDQFSVERPDGSNFTLKIRSTKLEDSAMYFCASRDRVGLSEQYFGPGTRLTVT.

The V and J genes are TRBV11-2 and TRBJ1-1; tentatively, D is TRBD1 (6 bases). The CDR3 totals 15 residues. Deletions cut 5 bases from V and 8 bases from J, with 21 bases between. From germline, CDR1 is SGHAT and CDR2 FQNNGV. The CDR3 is CASSPPDRNLKEAFF. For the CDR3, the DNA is TGTGCCAGCAGCCCCCCCGACAGGAACCTGAAGGAAGCTTTCTTT.

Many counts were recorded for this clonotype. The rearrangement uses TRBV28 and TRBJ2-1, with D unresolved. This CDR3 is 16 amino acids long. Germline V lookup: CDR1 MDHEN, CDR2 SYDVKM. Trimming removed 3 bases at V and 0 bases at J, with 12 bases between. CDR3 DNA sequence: TGTGCCAGCAGTTTTATGAAAACTCCCTCCTACAATGAGCAGTTCTTC. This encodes CASSFMKTPSYNEQFF.

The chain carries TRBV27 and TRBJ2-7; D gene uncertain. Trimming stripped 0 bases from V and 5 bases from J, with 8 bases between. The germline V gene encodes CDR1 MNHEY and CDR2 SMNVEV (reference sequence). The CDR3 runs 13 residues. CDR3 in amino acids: CASSLSGIHEQYF. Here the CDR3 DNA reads TGTGCCAGCAGTTTATCAGGGATACACGAGCAGTACTTC.

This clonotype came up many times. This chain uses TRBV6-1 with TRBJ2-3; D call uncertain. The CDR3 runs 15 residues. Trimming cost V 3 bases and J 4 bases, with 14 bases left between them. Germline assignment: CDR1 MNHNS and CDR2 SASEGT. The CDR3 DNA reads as TGTGCCAGCAGTGAGTCCCTAGAAAGCCCAGATACGCAGTATTTT. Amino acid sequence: CASSESLESPDTQYF.

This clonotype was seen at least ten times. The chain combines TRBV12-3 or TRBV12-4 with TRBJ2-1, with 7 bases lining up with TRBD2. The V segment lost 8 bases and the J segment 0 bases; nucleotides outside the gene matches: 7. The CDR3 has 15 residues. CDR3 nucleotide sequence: TGTGCCAGCGGTCCTTTAGCGGGCTCCTACAATGAGCAGTTCTTC. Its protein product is CASGPLAGSYNEQFF.

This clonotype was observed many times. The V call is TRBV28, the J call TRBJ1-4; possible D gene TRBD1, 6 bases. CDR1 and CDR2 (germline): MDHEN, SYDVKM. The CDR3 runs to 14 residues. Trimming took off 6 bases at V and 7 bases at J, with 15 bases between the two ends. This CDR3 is CASSFRVGGEKLFF. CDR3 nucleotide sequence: TGTGCCAGCAGCTTCCGAGTAGGGGGTGAAAAACTGTTTTTT.

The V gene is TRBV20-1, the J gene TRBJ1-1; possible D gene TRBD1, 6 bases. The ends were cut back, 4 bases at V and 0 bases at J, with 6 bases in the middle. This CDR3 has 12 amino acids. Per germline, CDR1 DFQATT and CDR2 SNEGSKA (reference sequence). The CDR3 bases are TGCAGTGCTACAGGGGTGAACACTGAAGCTTTCTTT. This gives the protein CSATGVNTEAFF.

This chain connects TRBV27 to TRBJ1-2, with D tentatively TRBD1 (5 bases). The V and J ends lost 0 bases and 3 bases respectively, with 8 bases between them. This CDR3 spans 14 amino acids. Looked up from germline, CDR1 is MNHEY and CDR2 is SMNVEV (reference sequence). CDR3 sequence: CASSLSQGHYGYTF. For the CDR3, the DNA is TGTGCCAGCAGTTTATCTCAGGGACACTATGGCTACACCTTC.

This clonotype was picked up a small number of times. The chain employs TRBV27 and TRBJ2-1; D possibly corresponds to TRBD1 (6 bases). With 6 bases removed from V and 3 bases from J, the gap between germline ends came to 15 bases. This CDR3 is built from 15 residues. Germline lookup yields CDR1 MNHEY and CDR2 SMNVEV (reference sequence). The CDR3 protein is CASRTGGLRYNEQFF. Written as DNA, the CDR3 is TGTGCCAGCAGGACAGGCGGGCTACGCTACAATGAGCAGTTCTTC.

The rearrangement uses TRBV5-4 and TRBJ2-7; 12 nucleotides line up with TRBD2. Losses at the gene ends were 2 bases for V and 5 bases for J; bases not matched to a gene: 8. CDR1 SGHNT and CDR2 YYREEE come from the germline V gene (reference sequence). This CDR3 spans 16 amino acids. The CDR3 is CASSFGMTSGSNEQYF. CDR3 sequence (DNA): TGTGCCAGCAGCTTTGGTATGACTAGCGGGAGTAACGAGCAGTACTTC.

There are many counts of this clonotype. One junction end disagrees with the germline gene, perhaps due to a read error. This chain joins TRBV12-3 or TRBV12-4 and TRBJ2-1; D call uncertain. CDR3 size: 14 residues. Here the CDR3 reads CASSLEVGYTEQFF. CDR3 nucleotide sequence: TGTGCCAGCAGTTTAGAGGTGGGGTACACTGAGCAGTTCTTC.